These T cell receptor beta chains were read from a single sample in a study of technical replicates of blood from a few donors. Method: immunoSEQ multiplex PCR; TCRdb's copy keeps in-frame clones and lacks some. The sample lists 65,000 to 95,000 clones; nearly 98% were seen once. The sequencing input was T cells isolated from PBMCs. Source of these receptors: a human donor in good health. Both conserved end residues are part of each CDR3. Fields, in order: V gene, CDR3 length, D gene, J gene, clone size, CDR3 DNA, CDR3 protein. The D gene is left open where the match is weak. Size tells how often a clone was seen (once, few, many) or the class of an expanded clone, and some rows leave it out.

TRBV7-3	15	TRBD1	TRBJ1-1	.	TGTGCCAGCAGCTTAACGGGACAGGTGAACACTGAAGCTTTCTTT	CASSLTGQVNTEAFF
TRBV6-5	13	.	TRBJ2-7	.	TGTGCCAGCAGTTACGACAGAAACTACGAGCAGTACTTC	CASSYDRNYEQYF
TRBV11-3	16	.	TRBJ1-1	.	TGTGCCAGCAGCCCCCCAACGACTCGGCGGAACACTGAAGCTTTCTTT	CASSPPTTRRNTEAFF
TRBV7-9	15	.	TRBJ2-1	.	TGTGCCAGCAGCCCCCCGGACAGAACCTACAATGAGCAGTTCTTC	CASSPPDRTYNEQFF
TRBV5-4	13	TRBD2	TRBJ2-5	.	TGTGCCAGCAGCGGGACTAGCGGTACGATCCAGTACTTC	CASSGTSGTIQYF
TRBV28	16	.	TRBJ1-3	.	TGTGCCAGCAGGGCAGACGCGGGGGATTCTGGAAACACCATATATTTT	CASRADAGDSGNTIYF
TRBV5-4	15	.	TRBJ1-6	.	TGTGCCAGCAGCTTATGGACAGCGGATAATTCACCCCTCCACTTT	CASSLWTADNSPLHF
TRBV4-1	17	TRBD1	TRBJ1-1	.	TGCGCCAGCAGCCAAAAACTATATGTGACAGGGCACACTGAAGCTTTCTTT	CASSQKLYVTGHTEAFF
TRBV14	13	.	TRBJ2-5	once	TGTGCCAGCAGCCAAAGAGTGTTGGAGACCCAGTACTTC	CASSQRVLETQYF
TRBV19	12	.	TRBJ2-3	once	TGTGCCAGTAGTCCCACAGGAGATACGCAGTATTTT	CASSPTGDTQYF
TRBV19	14	.	TRBJ1-2	.	TGTGCCAGTAGCCCGAGAGGACGGGGCTATGGCTACACCTTC	CASSPRGRGYGYTF
TRBV4-2	15	TRBD1	TRBJ2-1	.	TGTGCCAGCAGCCAAGTCCAGGGGGCTCGAAATGAGCAGTTCTTC	CASSQVQGARNEQFF
TRBV19	14	.	TRBJ1-1	.	TGTGCCAGTAGTATGACAGGTCTCCGGACTGAAGCTTTCTTT	CASSMTGLRTEAFF
TRBV7-9	16	.	TRBJ2-3	.	TGTGCCAGCAGATCAAAAGCGGGTGGGAGCACAGATACGCAGTATTTT	CASRSKAGGSTDTQYF
TRBV19	19	TRBD2	TRBJ2-1	.	TGTGCCAGTAGTATCTCGGGACTAGCGGGACCCAGCTCCTACAATGAGCAGTTCTTC	CASSISGLAGPSSYNEQFF
TRBV6-6	16	TRBD1	TRBJ2-6	once	TGTGCCAGCAGACGAAGACAGGGAACTGGGGCCAACGTCCTGACTTTC	CASRRRQGTGANVLTF
TRBV9	14	.	TRBJ2-2	.	TGTGCCAGCCGACTGGGACTCAACACCGGGGAGCTGTTTTTT	CASRLGLNTGELFF
TRBV6-5	11	.	TRBJ1-4	.	TGTGCCAGCAGATATGGCCAACGCCTGTTTTTT	CASRYGQRLFF
TRBV4-1	16	TRBD2	TRBJ2-7	.	TGCGCCAGCAGCCGACCCGGAACTAGCGGGTCTTACGAGCAGTACTTC	CASSRPGTSGSYEQYF
TRBV30	14	.	TRBJ2-5	.	TGTGCCTGGAGGGGGGGGCATGGGGTGGAGACCCAGTACTTC	CAWRGGHGVETQYF
TRBV6-5	15	TRBD1	TRBJ1-2	once	TGTGCCAGCAGTGCTAGACAGGGGACTAACTATGGCTACACCTTC	CASSARQGTNYGYTF
TRBV7-2	12	.	TRBJ2-1	.	TGTGCCAGCAGCTTACAGGGGAATGAGCAGTTCTTC	CASSLQGNEQFF
TRBV5-5	18	.	TRBJ2-1	.	TGTGCCAGCAGCTTGTCCTCTTTTGGACAAACCTCCTACAATGAGCAGTTCTTC	CASSLSSFGQTSYNEQFF
TRBV6-5	15	TRBD1	TRBJ2-1	.	TGTGCCAGCAGTTATGGGGCAGGGGGAACCAATGAGCAGTTCTTC	CASSYGAGGTNEQFF
TRBV7-2	15	TRBD2	TRBJ2-1	.	TGTGCCAGCAGCTTAGGATTAGCGGGGATGAATGAGCAGTTCTTC	CASSLGLAGMNEQFF
TRBV6-1	13	.	TRBJ1-1	.	TGTGCCAGCAGTGAAACGGGTCAGGGAGGGGCTTTCTTT	CASSETGQGGAFF
TRBV6-1	18	TRBD2	TRBJ2-7	once	TGTGCCAGCAGTGGGCCGGGACTAGCGGGACGCCGTCGCTACGAGCAGTACTTC	CASSGPGLAGRRRYEQYF
TRBV7-9	14	TRBD2	TRBJ2-7	.	TGTGCCAGCAGCTTAGAGACTAGCGGATACGAGCAGTACTTC	CASSLETSGYEQYF
TRBV2	15	.	TRBJ2-5	.	TGTGCCAGCAGATGGGGGAGGCCCGTAGAAGAGACCCAGTACTTC	CASRWGRPVEETQYF
TRBV14	15	.	TRBJ2-2	.	TGTGCCAGCAGCCACAGGGTACTGAACACCGGGGAGCTGTTTTTT	CASSHRVLNTGELFF
TRBV10-3	14	.	TRBJ2-3	.	TGTGCCATCAGTTTGCAGGGGAGCACAGATACGCAGTATTTT	CAISLQGSTDTQYF
TRBV19	16	.	TRBJ2-5	.	TGTGCCAGTAACGGGGTAGCCGTTACCCTTAAAGAGACCCAGTACTTC	CASNGVAVTLKETQYF
TRBV19	14	.	TRBJ1-1	.	TGTGCCAGTAAAACGACAGGCGCGGGCACTGAAGCTTTCTTT	CASKTTGAGTEAFF
TRBV6-5	16	TRBD1	TRBJ2-1	.	TGTGCCAGCAGTTCCCCGGGACAGGGGTACTACAATGAGCAGTTCTTC	CASSSPGQGYYNEQFF
TRBV19	15	TRBD1	TRBJ1-3	.	TGTGCCAACACAGGGGGCTTGTTCTCTGGAAACACCATATATTTT	CANTGGLFSGNTIYF
TRBV11-2	14	.	TRBJ2-7	.	TGTGCCAGCAGCTTAGATCAGGGTCCGTACGAGCAGTACTTC	CASSLDQGPYEQYF
TRBV18	14	.	TRBJ1-1	once	TGTGCCAGCTCACCAACTAGGTCGAACGCTGAAGCTTTCTTT	CASSPTRSNAEAFF
TRBV6-1	12	.	TRBJ2-1	.	TGTGCCAGCAGTTTGTCGCGCAATGAGCAGTTCTTC	CASSLSRNEQFF
TRBV5-1	14	TRBD1	TRBJ2-7	.	TGCGCCAGCAGCGCAGGACAGGGAGCCTACGAGCAGTACTTC	CASSAGQGAYEQYF
TRBV5-5	12	.	TRBJ2-5	.	TGTGCCAGCAGCTTGGATCGAGAGACCCAGTACTTC	CASSLDRETQYF
TRBV7-9	16	.	TRBJ1-2	.	TGTGCCAGCAGCTTAGTATTTGGGCAGAACCGGCTTGGCTACACCTTC	CASSLVFGQNRLGYTF
TRBV25-1	16	TRBD2	TRBJ2-2	.	TGTGCCAGCAGTTTTATAGCGGGGGCCCACACCGGGGAGCTGTTTTTT	CASSFIAGAHTGELFF
TRBV4-1	16	.	TRBJ2-5	once	TGCGCCAGCAGCCAAGATCCCGGGCGGGTACAAGAGACCCAGTACTTC	CASSQDPGRVQETQYF
TRBV7-9	17	.	TRBJ1-4	.	TGTGCCAGCAGCTTAATCATCAGCGACGGCGTGCGTGAAAAACTGTTTTTT	CASSLIISDGVREKLFF
TRBV9	15	TRBD1	TRBJ1-2	.	TGTGCCAGCAGCGCCGGGGGACAGGGAAGACTTGGCTACACCTTC	CASSAGGQGRLGYTF
TRBV27	15	TRBD2	TRBJ2-7	.	TGTGCCAGCAGTTTATATGGGGAGGGCTCCTACGAGCAGTACTTC	CASSLYGEGSYEQYF
TRBV27	13	.	TRBJ1-2	.	TGTGCCAGCAGTTTTGGGCCGGTCTATGGCTACACCTTC	CASSFGPVYGYTF
TRBV28	16	.	TRBJ1-2	.	TGTGCCAGCAGTTTATCGGGGGGCCGGGGATTAGGGGGCTACACCTTC	CASSLSGGRGLGGYTF
TRBV2	14	.	TRBJ2-3	.	TGTGCCAGCGGCCTCATAATTAGCACAGATACGCAGTATTTT	CASGLIISTDTQYF
TRBV5-1	15	.	TRBJ2-7	.	TGCGCCAGCAGCTTGGGGGGGGGCGCCAACTACGAGCAGTACTTC	CASSLGGGANYEQYF
TRBV2	13	.	TRBJ2-5	.	TGTGCCAGCAGTGGTAGGGGGGGAGAGACCCAGTACTTC	CASSGRGGETQYF
TRBV5-1	15	TRBD1	TRBJ1-1	.	TGCGCCAGCTCATATTCCGGGACAGGGAGAACTGAAGCTTTCTTT	CASSYSGTGRTEAFF
TRBV7-9	15	.	TRBJ2-6	few	TGTGCCAGCAGGCCGAGAGGGTCTGGGGCCAACGTCCTGACTTTC	CASRPRGSGANVLTF
TRBV27	13	.	TRBJ1-1	.	TGTGCCAGCAGTTTCGGCGGAAACACTGAAGCTTTCTTT	CASSFGGNTEAFF
TRBV15	20	TRBD2	TRBJ2-5	.	TGTGCCACCAGCAGACAAGAGTGGGGTTCCGGGACTAGCGGCCAAGAGACCCAGTACTTC	CATSRQEWGSGTSGQETQYF
TRBV11-2	14	TRBD2	TRBJ2-1	.	TGTGCCAGCAGCTTACTTAGCGGGGTATCTGAGCAGTTCTTC	CASSLLSGVSEQFF
TRBV5-1	13	.	TRBJ1-1	.	TGCGCCAGCATCGGGGGTACCAGCACTGAAGCTTTCTTT	CASIGGTSTEAFF
TRBV5-1	15	TRBD2	TRBJ2-1	.	TGCGCCAGCAGGCGAGGGACTAGCGGGAAGAATGAGCAGTTCTTC	CASRRGTSGKNEQFF